This TCR beta chain was retrieved from a study of response to subunit inactivated influenza vaccine. MiXCR, applied by TCRdb to the RT-PCR reads, yields one record per CDR3 protein. This sample has roughly 670,000 distinct CDR3 sequences, with 12% to 15% found just once. Regarding the study as a whole: Only a handful of new T cells, the authors suggested, are recruited with each seasonal influenza vaccination.

CDR3 size: 15 residues. V lost 2 bases and J 7 bases, leaving 12 bases between the germline ends. Germline lookup yields CDR1 MDHEN and CDR2 SYDVKM. Points on this clonotype: What it binds is unknown.

This chain joins TRBV28 and TRBJ1-6; D is unclear. The sequence came from a man aged 45-65 years who received an inactivated influenza vaccine. This material consisted of PBMCs from blood, taken roughly 15 days before vaccination. The CDR3: CASSLGPEGNSPLHF. The DNA for the CDR3 is TGTGCCAGCAGTTTAGGACCCGAAGGGAATTCACCCCTCCACTTT.